This T cell receptor (beta chain) derives from a study of PD-1 blockade in classical Hodgkin lymphoma (dated by TCRdb to between 2020 and 2021). Context from the whole study: To define a peripheral blood immune signature of response to PD-1 blockade in classical Hodgkin lymphoma, the study combined TCR beta sequencing with CyTOF. The investigation overall reported the following: The study covered only a single clinical trial cohort, and the causes of the repertoire differences, possibly disease activity or prior therapy, were still not defined. Baseline TCR diversity was reported to be lower in newly diagnosed patients than in healthy donors, and even lower in relapsed/refractory patients.

Sequences SGHNT (CDR1) and YYREEE (CDR2) are obtained from the germline V gene (reference sequence). The junction shows trimming of 0 bases on V and 10 bases on J, and the gene matches do not reach 6 bases of it. Spanning cysteine to phenylalanine, the CDR3 consists of 14 amino acids. The DNA shown is the 42-base CDR3, in frame from base 1. Worth noting for this clone: Its antigen has not been determined. No per-base quality is available; no much larger clone lies one base away.

The Qiagen DNeasy kit was used to extract genomic DNA both from unsorted PBMCs and from the negatively selected CD4+ and CD8+ fractions. TCR beta CDR3 regions were amplified by immunoSEQ multiplex PCR using primers annealing to V and J segments. Amplification bias was minimized using a synthetic immune receptor repertoire, and residual bias was removed computationally after sequencing. In the original analysis: Custom Python scripts were used to quantify repertoire diversity as the Shannon entropy index. The unsorted, CD4+ and CD8+ repertoires were each analyzed separately, with the exception of combined analyses, where CD4+ and CD8+ sequences were merged in silico. This immuneACCESS table, as held by TCRdb, lists in-frame sequences with V and J called but not all clones. Of the missing ones, under half trace to an unresolved V gene in checked studies; the others have no known cause. The V and J calls and clone size are taken from that table; D and trimming were inferred from the DNA. The sample yields about 7,100 clones; more than 60% were counted once. The ten largest make up 8.1% of the sample.

Taken with the paper, the label for time point translates to: newly diagnosed, previously untreated cHL patient sample. As a comparison group for the relapsed/refractory trial patients, PBMCs were sequenced from patients with newly diagnosed, previously untreated classical Hodgkin lymphoma. After peripheral blood was drawn into 8 mL Vacutainer Cell Preparation Tubes, PBMCs were isolated by centrifugation and then cryopreserved. The source material was peripheral blood mononuclear cells (PBMCs). The clonotype comes from a human donor with classical Hodgkin lymphoma. This sequence uses TRBV5-4 and TRBJ1-2; the central 10 bases match TRBD1. The DNA sequence is TGTGCCAGCAGCTTGGAGGGACAGGGGAGGCACTACACCTTC. Its translation reads: CASSLEGQGRHYTF.